These 18 T cell receptor beta chains share one sample of origin, sequenced in a study of blood T cell repertoires in COVID-19. This table comes from immunoSEQ multiplex PCR, and its TCRdb copy is limited to in-frame clones, with some not included. This sample has under 450,000 clones; around 87% occur once, and the top ten carry 1.3%. The sample was PBMCs or T cells enriched from blood (not recorded which). These receptors originate from a man aged 25 to 40 who had recovered from COVID-19.

CDR3 sequence (DNA): TGTGCTAGTGGTTTGTACGGGCGGGGCACAGATACGCAGTATTTT. This translates into CASGLYGRGTDTQYF. The chain is built from TRBV12-5 and TRBJ2-3, with D tentatively TRBD2 (5 bases). CDR1 is LGHNT, CDR2 FRNRAP, per germline. CDR3 length: 15 residues. Trimming shortened V by 2 bases and J by 1 base, and 10 bases separated the two germline ends. The full variable domain, its missing parts supplied by reference TRBV12-5 and TRBJ2-3, is DARVTQTPRHKVTEMGQEVTMRCQPILGHNTVFWYRQTMMQGLELLAYFRNRAPLDDSGMPKDRFSAEMPDATLATLKIQPSEPRDSAVYFCASGLYGRGTDTQYFGPGTRLTVL.

The V call is TRBV6-5, the J call TRBJ1-1; 7 bases are a match to TRBD1. CDR3 length: 14 residues. V trimming: 4 bases; J trimming: 4 bases; junction bases outside the gene matches: 6. Germline CDR1 and CDR2: MNHEY and SVGAGI. The CDR3 spells CASSLRQGPTEAFF. The CDR3 DNA reads TGTGCCAGCAGTTTAAGACAGGGTCCCACTGAAGCTTTCTTT.

The J gene is TRBJ1-1, the V gene TRBV30; no definite D call. The germline V gene has CDR1 GTSNPN and CDR2 SVGIG (reference sequence). The CDR3 sequence is 12 residues long. Trimming left V 5 bases short and J 1 base short, with 8 bases between. The chain's CDR3 is CAWVRENTEAFF. The CDR3 DNA reads as TGTGCCTGGGTACGGGAGAACACTGAAGCTTTCTTT.

J is TRBJ1-1 and V is TRBV9; 8 bases are shared with TRBD1. Looked up from germline, CDR1 is SGDLS and CDR2 is YYNGEE. The CDR3 consists of 14 residues. The V gene end was trimmed by 4 bases and the J gene end by 4 bases; junction bases not matched to a gene: 6. Written as DNA, the CDR3 is TGTGCCAGCAGCCCCTATGACAGGGGCACTGAAGCTTTCTTT. Protein sequence: CASSPYDRGTEAFF.

The chain is built from TRBV9 and TRBJ2-5; D not certain. CDR1 SGDLS and CDR2 YYNGEE come from the germline V gene. V gave up 2 bases and J gave up 0 bases, with 2 bases separating them. The CDR3 runs 12 residues. The DNA for the CDR3 is TGTGCCAGCAGCGTCAACCAAGAGACCCAGTACTTC. Protein: CASSVNQETQYF.

The chain is built from TRBV7-9 and TRBJ2-1, with 9 bases identical to TRBD2. Germline CDR1 and CDR2: SEHNR and FQNEAQ (reference sequence). V lost 3 bases, J lost 5 bases, and 5 bases stayed unmatched. This CDR3 comprises 15 residues. CDR3 DNA sequence: TGTGCCAGCAGCTTCCCAGCGGGAGGACACAATGAGCAGTTCTTC. It specifies CASSFPAGGHNEQFF.

The chain is built from TRBV12-5 and TRBJ2-7; D is ambiguous. Between the trimmed V and J ends, which lost 6 bases and 4 bases, there was a span of 4 bases. The CDR3 runs to 10 residues. CDR1 and CDR2 from the germline V gene are LGHNT and FRNRAP. The CDR3 DNA reads TGTGCTAGTGGCCTATACGAGCAGTACTTC. Its translation: CASGLYEQYF.

The chain combines TRBV11-2 with TRBJ2-3; D is possibly TRBD2 (7 bases). The CDR3 covers 15 residues. CDR1 is SGHAT and CDR2 is FQNNGV in the germline V gene. Between the trimmed V and J ends, which lost 1 base and 6 bases, there was a span of 14 bases. This CDR3 reads CASSLVAGAWDTQYF. CDR3 in DNA: TGTGCCAGCAGCTTAGTGGCGGGGGCCTGGGATACGCAGTATTTT.

The chain joins TRBV4-1 to TRBJ1-1, with 10 bases fitting TRBD1. The CDR3 sequence is 14 residues long. Germline CDR1 MGHRA, CDR2 YSYEKL. V was clipped by 3 bases and J by 5 bases; unmatched bases: 3. CDR3 in amino acids: CASSQPGQGTEAFF. The CDR3 coding sequence is TGCGCCAGCAGCCAGCCGGGACAGGGGACTGAAGCTTTCTTT.

The chain uses TRBV7-9 and TRBJ1-3; D remains unclear. There are 16 residues in the CDR3. The germline V gene has CDR1 SEHNR and CDR2 FQNEAQ (reference sequence). V was clipped by 2 bases and J by 3 bases, with 14 bases between them. For the CDR3, the DNA is TGTGCCAGCAGCTTATTTGTCCGACTGGGTGGAAACACCATATATTTT. It encodes CASSLFVRLGGNTIYF.

Concerning this clone itself: This sample includes further DNA sequences coding for the same CDR3. This chain connects TRBV3-1 (or the pseudogene TRBV3-2) to TRBJ2-2; D possibly corresponds to TRBD2 (5 bases). Trimming stripped 4 bases from V and 4 bases from J, with 10 bases between. This CDR3 is 14 amino acids long. Germline V gene lookup returns CDR1 LGHDT and CDR2 YNNKEL (reference sequence). As DNA, the CDR3 is TGTGCCAGCAGCCGGACTGGGTCCACCGGGGAGCTGTTTTTT. Encoded protein: CASSRTGSTGELFF.

The chain is built from TRBV5-4 and TRBJ2-7, with unresolved D. The germline V gene has CDR1 SGHNT and CDR2 YYREEE (reference sequence). V shed 2 bases and J shed 6 bases, with 9 bases lying between them. This CDR3 contains 12 residues. CDR3 sequence: CASSFQVGEQYF. The CDR3 bases are TGTGCCAGCAGCTTTCAGGTCGGCGAGCAGTACTTC.

The J gene is TRBJ2-2, the V gene TRBV5-1, with TRBD1 as a possible D gene (7 bases). This CDR3 region has 16 residues. Germline lookup yields CDR1 SGHRS and CDR2 YFSETQ. The germline V and J ends were trimmed by 2 bases and 7 bases, with 18 bases remaining between them. The CDR3 spells CASSLTGVTRDGELFF. The CDR3 bases are TGCGCCAGCAGCTTAACAGGGGTGACTAGAGACGGGGAGCTGTTTTTT.

This clone was recorded once. V is TRBV7-3 and J is TRBJ2-7; TRBD1 aligns across 7 bases. J was trimmed by 4 bases and V by 2 bases; bases with no gene match: 2. This CDR3 spans 13 amino acids. Germline CDR1 is SGHTA and CDR2 is FQGTGA. CDR3 in amino acids: CASSLEQGYEQYF. For the CDR3, the DNA is TGTGCCAGCAGCTTAGAACAGGGGTACGAGCAGTACTTC.

The rearrangement joins TRBV2 to TRBJ1-1; possible D gene TRBD1, 5 bases. The CDR3 consists of 14 residues. Germline CDR1 reads SNHLY; CDR2 reads FYNNEI. V lost 4 bases to trimming and J lost 0 bases, with 9 bases between them. CDR3 loop: CASSGGLLNTEAFF. As DNA, the CDR3 is TGTGCCAGCAGTGGGGGCCTGCTGAACACTGAAGCTTTCTTT.

CDR3 protein: CASALLNQPQHF. Written as DNA, the CDR3 is TGTGCTAGTGCCCTCCTTAATCAGCCCCAGCATTTT. This sequence joins TRBV12-5 and TRBJ1-5, with no clear D. Trimming left V 7 bases short and J 4 bases short, with 8 bases between. Germline CDR1 and CDR2: LGHNT and FRNRAP. This CDR3 has 12 amino acids. The full variable domain, in which reference TRBV12-5 and TRBJ1-5 provide the parts outside the CDR3, is DARVTQTPRHKVTEMGQEVTMRCQPILGHNTVFWYRQTMMQGLELLAYFRNRAPLDDSGMPKDRFSAEMPDATLATLKIQPSEPRDSAVYFCASALLNQPQHFGDGTRLSIL.

The sample holds one count of this clone. This chain joins TRBV30 and TRBJ1-2; D remains unclear. CDR3 size: 12 residues. Trimming shortened V by 6 bases and J by 0 bases, and 8 bases separated the two germline ends. The germline V gene encodes CDR1 GTSNPN and CDR2 SVGIG (reference sequence). The CDR3, as DNA: TGTGCCTGCTCTCAGGCTAACTATGGCTACACCTTC. Protein: CACSQANYGYTF.

The J gene is TRBJ1-1, the V gene TRBV6-5, with D maybe TRBD1 (6 bases). Germline CDR1 and CDR2: MNHEY and SVGAGI. The CDR3 is made up of 15 amino acids. V was clipped by 5 bases and J by 4 bases, with 17 bases between them. This CDR3 reads CASSTLGAGGTEAFF. CDR3 sequence (DNA): TGTGCCAGCAGTACCCTGGGGGCCGGCGGCACTGAAGCTTTCTTT.